The entry that follows covers one T cell receptor beta chain sequence. Its matching antigen is unknown. TCRalpha and TCRbeta libraries used 5'RACE with constant-segment primers and UMIs. One entry per CDR3 protein results from TCRdb running MiXCR on the 5' RACE reads. The table has more than 300,000 distinct CDR3 sequences, around 15% seen once; the top ten hold 20% to 25%. The V end was cut by 0 bases, the J end by 9 bases, with 21 bases between. Per germline, CDR1 SGHRS and CDR2 YFSETQ. There are 16 residues in the CDR3. These data are taken from a study of T-cell memory formation after mild COVID-19. Study overall: TCR clusters showed largely donor specificity. General study results and limits: Cross-reactive memory appears to have joined, as suggested by some responding clones showing up in pre-infection memory.

Sequenced: PBMCs or a T cell subset sorted from them (not recorded which). The V gene is TRBV5-1, the J gene TRBJ1-2; D not resolved. This clonotype originated in a man younger than 35 who had mild COVID-19 (a few samples of this study predate the infection). Cell type and time point are not known. The DNA for the CDR3 is TGCGCCAGCAGCTTGGACCCGGCGGCAACCTCTATGCGCTACACCTTC. As protein: CASSLDPAATSMRYTF.